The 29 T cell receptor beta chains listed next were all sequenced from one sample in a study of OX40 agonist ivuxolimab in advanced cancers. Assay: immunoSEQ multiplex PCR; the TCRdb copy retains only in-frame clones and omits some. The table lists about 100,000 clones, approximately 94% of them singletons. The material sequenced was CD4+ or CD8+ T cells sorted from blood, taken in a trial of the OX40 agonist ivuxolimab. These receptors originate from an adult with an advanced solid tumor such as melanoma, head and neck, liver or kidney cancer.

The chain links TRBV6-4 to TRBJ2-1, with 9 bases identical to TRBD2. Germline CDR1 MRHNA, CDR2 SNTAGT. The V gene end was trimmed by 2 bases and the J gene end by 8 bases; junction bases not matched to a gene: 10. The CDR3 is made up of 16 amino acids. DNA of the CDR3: TGTGCCAGCAGTGACATGAGCGGGAGGACTCCCGATGAGCAGTTCTTC. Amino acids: CASSDMSGRTPDEQFF.

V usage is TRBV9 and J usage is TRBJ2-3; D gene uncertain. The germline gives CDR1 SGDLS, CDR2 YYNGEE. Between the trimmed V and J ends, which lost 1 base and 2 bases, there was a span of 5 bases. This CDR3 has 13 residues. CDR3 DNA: TGTGCCAGCAGCGTATCAGCCACAGATACGCAGTATTTT. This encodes CASSVSATDTQYF. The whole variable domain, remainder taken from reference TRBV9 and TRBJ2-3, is DSGVTQTPKHLITATGQRVTLRCSPRSGDLSVYWYQQSLDQGLQFLIQYYNGEERAKGNILERFSAQQFPDLHSELNLSSLELGDSALYFCASSVSATDTQYFGPGTRLTVL.

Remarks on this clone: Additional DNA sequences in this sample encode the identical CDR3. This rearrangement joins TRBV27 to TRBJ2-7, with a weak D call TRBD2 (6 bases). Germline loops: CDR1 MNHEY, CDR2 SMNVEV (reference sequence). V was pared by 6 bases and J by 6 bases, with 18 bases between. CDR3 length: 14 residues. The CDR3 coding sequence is TGTGCCAGCAGGCCGAGAGAGGGAGGCTTCGAGCAGTACTTC. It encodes CASRPREGGFEQYF.

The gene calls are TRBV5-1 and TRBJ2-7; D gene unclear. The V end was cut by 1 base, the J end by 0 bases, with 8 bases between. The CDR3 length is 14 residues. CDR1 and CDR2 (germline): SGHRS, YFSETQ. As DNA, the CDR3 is TGCGCCAGCAGCTTGAACCCAGGCTCCTACGAGCAGTACTTC. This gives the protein CASSLNPGSYEQYF. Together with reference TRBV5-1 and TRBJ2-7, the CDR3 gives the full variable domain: KAGVTQTPRYLIKTRGQQVTLSCSPISGHRSVSWYQQTPGQGLQFLFEYFSETQRNKGNFPGRFSGRQFSNSRSEMNVSTLELGDSALYLCASSLNPGSYEQYFGPGTRLTVT.

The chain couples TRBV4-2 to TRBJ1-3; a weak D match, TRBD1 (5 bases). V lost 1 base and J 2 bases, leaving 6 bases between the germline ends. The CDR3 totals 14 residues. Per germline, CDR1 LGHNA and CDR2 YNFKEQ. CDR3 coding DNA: TGTGCCAGCAGCCAAGTACAGGCTGGAAACACCATATATTTT. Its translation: CASSQVQAGNTIYF.

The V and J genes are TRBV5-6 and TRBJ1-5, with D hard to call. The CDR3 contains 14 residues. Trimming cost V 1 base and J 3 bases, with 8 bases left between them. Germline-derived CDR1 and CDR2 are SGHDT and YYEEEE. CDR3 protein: CASSLLGNNQPQHF. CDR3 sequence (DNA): TGTGCCAGCAGCTTGTTGGGCAACAATCAGCCCCAGCATTTT.

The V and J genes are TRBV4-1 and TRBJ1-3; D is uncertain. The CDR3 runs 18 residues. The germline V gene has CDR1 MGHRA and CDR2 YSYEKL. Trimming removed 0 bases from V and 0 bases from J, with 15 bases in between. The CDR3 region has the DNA TGCGCCAGCAGCCAAGATGAGACACTAACTCTCTCTGGAAACACCATATATTTT. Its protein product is CASSQDETLTLSGNTIYF.

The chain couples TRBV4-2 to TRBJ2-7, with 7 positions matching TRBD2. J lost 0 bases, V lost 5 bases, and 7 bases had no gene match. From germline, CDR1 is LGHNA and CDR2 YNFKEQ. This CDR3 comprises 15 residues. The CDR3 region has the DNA TGTGCCAGCAGCTATTCGGGAGGCTCCTCCTACGAGCAGTACTTC. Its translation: CASSYSGGSSYEQYF.

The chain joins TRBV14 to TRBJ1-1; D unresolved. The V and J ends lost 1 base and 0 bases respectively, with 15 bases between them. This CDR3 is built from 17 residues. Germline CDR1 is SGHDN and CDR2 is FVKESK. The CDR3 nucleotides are TGTGCCAGCAGCCAAGTGGAATCTTATCAGCTGAACACTGAAGCTTTCTTT. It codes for CASSQVESYQLNTEAFF.

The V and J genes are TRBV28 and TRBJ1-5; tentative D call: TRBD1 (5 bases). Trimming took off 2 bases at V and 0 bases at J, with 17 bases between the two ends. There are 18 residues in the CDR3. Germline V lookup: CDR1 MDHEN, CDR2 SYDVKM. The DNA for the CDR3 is TGTGCCAGCAGTTTACTTCTAGGGACGGCAAATAGCAATCAGCCCCAGCATTTT. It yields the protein CASSLLLGTANSNQPQHF.

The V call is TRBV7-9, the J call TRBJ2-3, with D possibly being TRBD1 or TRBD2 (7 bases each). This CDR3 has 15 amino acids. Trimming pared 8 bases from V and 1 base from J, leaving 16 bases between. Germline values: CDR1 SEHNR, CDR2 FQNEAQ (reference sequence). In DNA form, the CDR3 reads TGTGCCAGCGGGGGGGACAGCTCGCGCACAGATACGCAGTATTTT. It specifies CASGGDSSRTDTQYF.

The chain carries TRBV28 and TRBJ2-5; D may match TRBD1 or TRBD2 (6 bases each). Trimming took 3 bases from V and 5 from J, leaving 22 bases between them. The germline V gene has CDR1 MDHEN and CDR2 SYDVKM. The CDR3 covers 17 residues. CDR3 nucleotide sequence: TGTGCCAGCAGTTTGGGTGGGGGACGGGGGCTTACGGAGACCCAGTACTTC. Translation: CASSLGGGRGLTETQYF.

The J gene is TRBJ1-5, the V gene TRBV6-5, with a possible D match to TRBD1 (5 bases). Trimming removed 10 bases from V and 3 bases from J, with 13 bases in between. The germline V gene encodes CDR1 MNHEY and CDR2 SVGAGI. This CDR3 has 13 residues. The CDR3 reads CATRDSNNQPQHF. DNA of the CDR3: TGTGCCACCAGAGACAGCAACAATCAGCCCCAGCATTTT.

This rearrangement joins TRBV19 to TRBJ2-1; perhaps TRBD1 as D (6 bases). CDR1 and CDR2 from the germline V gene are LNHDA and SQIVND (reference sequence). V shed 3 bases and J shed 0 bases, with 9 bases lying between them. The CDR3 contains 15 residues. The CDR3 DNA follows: TGTGCCAGTAGTATGGGACAAAGCTCCTACAATGAGCAGTTCTTC. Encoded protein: CASSMGQSSYNEQFF.

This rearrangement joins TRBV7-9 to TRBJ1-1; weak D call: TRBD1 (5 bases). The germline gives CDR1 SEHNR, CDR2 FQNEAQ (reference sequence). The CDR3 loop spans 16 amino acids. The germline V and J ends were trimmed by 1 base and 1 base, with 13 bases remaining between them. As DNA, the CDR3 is TGTGCCAGCAGCTTAGTGGTCCCGGGGGAGAACACTGAAGCTTTCTTT. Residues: CASSLVVPGENTEAFF.

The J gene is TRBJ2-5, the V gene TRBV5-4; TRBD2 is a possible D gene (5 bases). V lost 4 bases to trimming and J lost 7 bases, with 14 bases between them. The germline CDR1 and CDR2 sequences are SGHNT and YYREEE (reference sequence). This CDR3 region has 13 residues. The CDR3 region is CASSPPGAGTQYF. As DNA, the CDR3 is TGTGCCAGCAGCCCCCCCGGCGCGGGGACCCAGTACTTC.

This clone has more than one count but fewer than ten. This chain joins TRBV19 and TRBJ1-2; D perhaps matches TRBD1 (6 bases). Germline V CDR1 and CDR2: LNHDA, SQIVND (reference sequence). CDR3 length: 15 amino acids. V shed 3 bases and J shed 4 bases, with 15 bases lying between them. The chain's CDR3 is CASSIGGGIGYGYTF. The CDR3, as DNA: TGTGCCAGTAGTATCGGAGGGGGGATTGGCTATGGCTACACCTTC.

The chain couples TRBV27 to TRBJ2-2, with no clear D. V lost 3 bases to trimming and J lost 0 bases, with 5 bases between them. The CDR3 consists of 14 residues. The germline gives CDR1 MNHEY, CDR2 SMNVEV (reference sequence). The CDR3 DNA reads TGTGCCAGCAGTTTTATCGCGAACACCGGGGAGCTGTTTTTT. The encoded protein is CASSFIANTGELFF.

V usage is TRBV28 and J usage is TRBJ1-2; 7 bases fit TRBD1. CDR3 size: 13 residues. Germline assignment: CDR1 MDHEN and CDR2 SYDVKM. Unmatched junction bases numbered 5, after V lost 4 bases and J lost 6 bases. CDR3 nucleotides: TGTGCCAGCAGTTCACAGGGGACCAATGGCTACACCTTC. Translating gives CASSSQGTNGYTF.

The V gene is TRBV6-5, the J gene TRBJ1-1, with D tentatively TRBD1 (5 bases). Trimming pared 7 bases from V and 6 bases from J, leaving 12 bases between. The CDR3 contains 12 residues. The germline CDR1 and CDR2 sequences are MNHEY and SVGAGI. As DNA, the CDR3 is TGTGCCAGCACCGGAGGGGCAGCTGAAGCTTTCTTT. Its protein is CASTGGAAEAFF.

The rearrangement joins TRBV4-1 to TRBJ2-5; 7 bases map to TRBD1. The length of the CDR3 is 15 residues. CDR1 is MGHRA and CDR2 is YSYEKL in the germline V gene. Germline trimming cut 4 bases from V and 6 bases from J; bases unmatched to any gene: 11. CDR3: CASSPKTGQLQTQYF. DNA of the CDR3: TGCGCCAGCAGCCCGAAGACAGGGCAGTTACAGACCCAGTACTTC.

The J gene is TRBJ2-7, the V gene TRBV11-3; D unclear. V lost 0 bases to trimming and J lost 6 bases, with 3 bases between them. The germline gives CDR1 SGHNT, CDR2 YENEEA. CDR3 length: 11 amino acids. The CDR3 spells CASSLEGEQYF. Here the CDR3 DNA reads TGTGCCAGCAGCTTAGAGGGCGAGCAGTACTTC. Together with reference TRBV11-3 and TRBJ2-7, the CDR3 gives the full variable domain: EAGVVQSPRYKIIEKKQPVAFWCNPISGHNTLYWYLQNLGQGPELLIRYENEEAVDDSQLPKDRFSAERLKGVDSTLKIQPAELGDSAVYLCASSLEGEQYFGPGTRLTVT.

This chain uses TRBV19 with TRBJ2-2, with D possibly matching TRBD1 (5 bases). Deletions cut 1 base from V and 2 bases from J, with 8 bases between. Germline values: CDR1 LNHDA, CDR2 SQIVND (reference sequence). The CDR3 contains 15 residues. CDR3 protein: CASSIGRANTGELFF. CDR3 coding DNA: TGTGCCAGTAGTATAGGCAGGGCCAACACCGGGGAGCTGTTTTTT.

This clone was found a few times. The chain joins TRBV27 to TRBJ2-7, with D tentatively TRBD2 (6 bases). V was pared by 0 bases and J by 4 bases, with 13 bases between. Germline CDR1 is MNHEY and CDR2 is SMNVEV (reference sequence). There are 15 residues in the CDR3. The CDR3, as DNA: TGTGCCAGCAGTTTATCGGGACTCGGCTTGTACGAGCAGTACTTC. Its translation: CASSLSGLGLYEQYF.

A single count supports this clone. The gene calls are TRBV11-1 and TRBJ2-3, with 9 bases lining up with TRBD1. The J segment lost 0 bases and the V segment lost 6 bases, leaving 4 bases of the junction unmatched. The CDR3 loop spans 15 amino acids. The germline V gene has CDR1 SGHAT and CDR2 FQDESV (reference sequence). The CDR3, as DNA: TGTGCCAGCAGTTCCGGGACAGGGAGCACAGATACGCAGTATTTT. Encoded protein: CASSSGTGSTDTQYF.

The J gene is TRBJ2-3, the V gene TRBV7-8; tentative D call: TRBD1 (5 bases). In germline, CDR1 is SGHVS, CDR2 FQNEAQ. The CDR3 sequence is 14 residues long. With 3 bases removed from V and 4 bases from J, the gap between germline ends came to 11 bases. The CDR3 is CASSFSRVADTQYF. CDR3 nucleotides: TGTGCCAGCAGCTTTTCCAGGGTGGCAGATACGCAGTATTTT.

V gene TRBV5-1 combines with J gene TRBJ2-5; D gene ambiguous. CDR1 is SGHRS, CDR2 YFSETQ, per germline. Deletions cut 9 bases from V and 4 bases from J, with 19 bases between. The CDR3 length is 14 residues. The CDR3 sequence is CAINLDESSETQYF. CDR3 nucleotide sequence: TGCGCCATCAATCTAGACGAGAGCTCAGAGACCCAGTACTTC.

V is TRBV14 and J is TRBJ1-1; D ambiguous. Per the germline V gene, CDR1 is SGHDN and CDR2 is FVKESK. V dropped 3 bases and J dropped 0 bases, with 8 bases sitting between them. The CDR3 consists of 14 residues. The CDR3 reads CASSHVTLNTEAFF. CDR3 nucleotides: TGTGCCAGCAGCCATGTCACTCTGAACACTGAAGCTTTCTTT.

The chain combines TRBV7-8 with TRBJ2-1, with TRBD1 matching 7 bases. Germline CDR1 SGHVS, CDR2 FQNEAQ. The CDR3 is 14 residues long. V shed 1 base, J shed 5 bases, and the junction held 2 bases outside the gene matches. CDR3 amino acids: CASSLVTGHNEQFF. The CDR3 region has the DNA TGTGCCAGCAGCTTAGTGACAGGGCACAATGAGCAGTTCTTC.